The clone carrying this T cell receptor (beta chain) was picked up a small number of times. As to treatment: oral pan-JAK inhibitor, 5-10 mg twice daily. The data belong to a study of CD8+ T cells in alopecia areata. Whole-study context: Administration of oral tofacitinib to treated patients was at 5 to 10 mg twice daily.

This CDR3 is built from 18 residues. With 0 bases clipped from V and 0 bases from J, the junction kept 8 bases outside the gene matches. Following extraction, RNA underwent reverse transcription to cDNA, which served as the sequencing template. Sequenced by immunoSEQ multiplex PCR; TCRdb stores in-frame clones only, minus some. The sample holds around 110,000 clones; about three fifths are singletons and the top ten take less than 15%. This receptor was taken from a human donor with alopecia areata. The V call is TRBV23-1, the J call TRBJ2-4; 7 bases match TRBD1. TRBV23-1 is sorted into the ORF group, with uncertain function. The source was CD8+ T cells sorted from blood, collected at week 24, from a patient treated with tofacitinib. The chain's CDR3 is CASSQSWSTGLAKNIQYF. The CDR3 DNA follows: TGCGCCAGCAGTCAATCTTGGTCGACAGGGTTAGCCAAAAACATTCAGTACTTC.